What follows describes a single T cell receptor beta chain. The antigen this receptor binds is unknown. Base qualities are not at hand, and no much larger clone is one base apart. TCRbeta CDR3 regions were sequenced with the immunoSEQ Assay. After extraction, genomic DNA underwent amplification by bias-controlled multiplex PCR, followed by high-throughput sequencing. Regarding the original processing steps: To quantify the absolute abundance of each unique TCRbeta CDR3 region, sequences were collapsed and filtered. T cell fraction was estimated by normalizing TCRbeta template counts to usable DNA, which was measured by amplifying reference genes present in all nucleated cells. Repertoire TCRs were annotated as SARS-CoV-2-specific when V gene, CDR3 amino acid sequence and J gene were exactly matched to a known reactive TCR set. The reference SARS-CoV-2 TCR set came from MIRA and was filtered for enrichment in COVID-19-positive ImmuneCODE repertoires, removing public or cross-reactive TCRs. Based on the MIRA antigens, annotated TCRs were further analysed at the level of specific ORF or position within ORF. Depth was the summed frequency of annotated unique rearrangements, while breadth was defined as annotated unique rearrangements over total unique productive rearrangements. Two-sided Wilcoxon rank-sum tests were applied when comparing TCR breadth between groups. The clones in this table, taken by TCRdb from immuneACCESS, are in-frame only. Not every clone is retained; where verified, under half of the shortfall comes from an unresolved V gene, and the cause of the rest is unknown. V and J calls and clone size are those listed in that table; D and trimming were worked out from the DNA. The sample table holds roughly 350,000 clones, of which about 87% were seen once. 6.4% of the sample rests with the top ten.

This sample is part of a study of Ad26.COV2.S vaccination and SARS-CoV-2 variants (dated by TCRdb to the early 2020s). Background on the whole study: Donors in the vaccine arm were drawn from COV1001, a multicentre, randomized, double-blind, placebo-controlled phase I-IIa trial testing Ad26.COV2.S in healthy adults. Sequencing of the TCRbeta repertoire served to evaluate the specificity and breadth of SARS-CoV-2-reactive T cell receptors following Ad26.COV2.S vaccination. The TCR-sequenced set comprised around 30 samples: 19 Ad26.COV2.S vaccine recipients, 5 placebo recipients and 8 SARS-CoV-2 convalescent individuals. Participants in the trial were split at random into five groups of five each, receiving low-dose or high-dose Ad26.COV2.S once or twice, or else placebo on both occasions. Investigators remained blinded to trial group allocation during experiments and outcome assessment. Ad26.COV2.S was given intramuscularly at 5x10^10 or 1x10^11 viral particles, as a single shot or as two shots 56 days apart. Points the paper makes about the study in general: The study lacked the statistical power to compare responses across vaccine doses or regimens. After vaccination, substantial breadth of spike-specific CD8+ and CD4+ T cell responses was reported. It was noted by the authors that total T cell responses may have been underestimated by the TCR breadth and depth analyses. Vaccine and placebo recipients had similar non-spike TCR breadth, a finding consistent with the vaccine containing only spike. Higher spike-specific TCR breadth was observed in Ad26.COV2.S recipients than in placebo recipients (P = 0.0014).

Trimming at the junction amounts to 9 bases on V and 9 bases on J, and the germline ends lie 18 bases apart. The CDR3 has 12 amino acids, counting the end cysteine and phenylalanine. Only CDR3 DNA remains: 36 bases, in frame from the first base. The germline V gene sets CDR1 to MDHEN and CDR2 to SYDVKM. This specimen's treatment or condition label, per the study, means: 19 received Ad26.COV2.S at low or high dose, single or two shots; about 5 received placebo; per-sample allocation not given. For vaccine and placebo recipients, repertoires were sequenced using samples collected on day 63 after the first injection. Between 29 July and 7 August 2020, Cohort 1b enrolled approximately 26 adults aged 18-55 years at one site in Boston, USA. As a vaccine, Ad26.COV2.S was a replication-incompetent adenovirus type 26 vector that expressed a prefusion-stabilized SARS-CoV-2 spike protein derived from the original Wuhan strain.

The specimen was peripheral blood, collected in a trial of Ad26.COV2.S vaccine versus placebo. The clonotype was recovered from a person between 18 and 59 years old who received the Ad26.COV2.S COVID-19 vaccine or a placebo. The chain employs TRBV28 and TRBJ2-7; a weak D assignment points to TRBD2 (7 bases agree). The CDR3 is CASTGAGRGQYF. The DNA sequence is TGTGCCAGTACGGGGGCAGGGAGGGGGCAGTACTTC.